This passage covers 26 T cell receptor beta chains from one sample sequenced in a study of blood T cell repertoires in COVID-19. Repertoires were generated with immunoSEQ multiplex PCR, while TCRdb's copy carries only in-frame clones and drops some. The data show fewer than 200,000 clones, 80% to 90% seen once. The sample was peripheral blood. These receptors all stem from a man between 50 and 59 years old with active or convalescent COVID-19.

J is TRBJ2-3 and V is TRBV3-1 (or the pseudogene TRBV3-2); 10 bases map to TRBD2. J was trimmed by 5 bases and V by 0 bases; bases with no gene match: 5. The CDR3 has 16 amino acids. CDR1 LGHDT and CDR2 YNNKEL come from the germline V gene (reference sequence). CDR3 residues: CASSQDRLAGVDTQYF. In DNA, the CDR3 is TGTGCCAGCAGCCAAGATCGTCTAGCGGGGGTAGATACGCAGTATTTT.

The chain has TRBV7-7 and TRBJ2-1; 10 nucleotides align to TRBD2. The CDR3 is 15 residues long. The V and J ends lost 4 bases and 5 bases, in that order; junction bases with no gene match: 5. CDR1 and CDR2 from the germline V gene are SSHAT and FNYEAQ (reference sequence). CDR3 sequence reads: CASSSGTSVNNEQFF. In nucleotides, the CDR3 is TGTGCCAGCAGCTCGGGGACTAGCGTTAACAATGAGCAGTTCTTC.

The chain uses TRBV30 and TRBJ1-6; TRBD1 matches 9 bases. Trimming cost V 0 bases and J 13 bases; bases outside gene matches: 16. The germline gives CDR1 GTSNPN, CDR2 SVGIG (reference sequence). This CDR3 spans 17 amino acids. CDR3: CAWSVRNGGTGKSPLHF. DNA of the CDR3: TGTGCCTGGAGTGTACGAAACGGGGGGACAGGGAAGAGTCCCCTCCACTTT.

This chain connects TRBV6-5 to TRBJ2-7; D is perhaps TRBD2 (6 bases). Germline loops: CDR1 MNHEY, CDR2 SVGAGI. This CDR3 comprises 13 residues. V dropped 8 bases and J dropped 0 bases, with 11 bases sitting between them. The CDR3 loop reads CASGHGGSYEQYF. The DNA for the CDR3 is TGTGCCAGCGGTCACGGGGGCTCCTACGAGCAGTACTTC.

The chain is built from TRBV7-9 and TRBJ1-1; D perhaps matches TRBD1 (5 bases). The CDR3 runs to 16 residues. Trimming removed 0 bases at V and 1 base at J, with 12 bases between. The germline gives CDR1 SEHNR, CDR2 FQNEAQ (reference sequence). This chain's CDR3 is CASSLALGGTNTEAFF. The CDR3, as DNA: TGTGCCAGCAGCTTAGCCCTCGGGGGAACGAACACTGAAGCTTTCTTT.

This clone was observed a few times. CDR3 sequence reads: CASSQGTREDGYTF. The CDR3 nucleotides are TGTGCCAGCAGCCAAGGAACGAGGGAGGATGGCTACACCTTC. The rearrangement joins TRBV3-1 (or the pseudogene TRBV3-2) to TRBJ1-2; D not resolved. Germline CDR1 and CDR2: LGHDT and YNNKEL (reference sequence). The CDR3 is 14 amino acids. V lost 1 base, J lost 6 bases, and 12 bases lay in between.

The gene calls are TRBV20-1 and TRBJ2-1; TRBD1 agrees at 8 bases. The germline V gene encodes CDR1 DFQATT and CDR2 SNEGSKA (reference sequence). The ends lost 5 bases at V and 14 bases at J; junction bases unmatched: 8. The CDR3 contains 11 residues. CDR3 coding DNA: TGCAGTGCTGCAGGGGGCGTCTGGGAGTTCTTC. Amino acids: CSAAGGVWEFF.

The V gene is TRBV28, the J gene TRBJ2-3; TRBD1 aligns across 12 bases. CDR1 is MDHEN and CDR2 is SYDVKM in the germline V gene. This CDR3 has 14 amino acids. V shed 10 bases and J 5 bases; nucleotides not matched to a gene: 7. The CDR3 loop reads CAIRDRGHGDTQYF. The CDR3 coding sequence is TGTGCCATAAGGGACAGGGGGCATGGAGATACGCAGTATTTT.

The V and J genes are TRBV27 and TRBJ2-7; 8 bases match TRBD1. Germline assignment: CDR1 MNHEY and CDR2 SMNVEV (reference sequence). V shed 6 bases and J 4 bases; nucleotides not matched to a gene: 11. This CDR3 comprises 15 residues. CDR3 in amino acids: CASRMRQGTIYEQYF. The CDR3 DNA follows: TGTGCCAGCAGGATGAGACAGGGGACGATTTACGAGCAGTACTTC.

The chain links TRBV3-1 (or the pseudogene TRBV3-2) to TRBJ2-2; TRBD1 agrees at 9 bases. The V gene end was trimmed by 4 bases and the J gene end by 6 bases; junction bases not matched to a gene: 9. The CDR3 runs to 16 residues. Germline V CDR1 and CDR2: LGHDT, YNNKEL (reference sequence). In DNA form, the CDR3 reads TGTGCCAGCAGCCCACGGTCTAACAGGGGGCCCGGGGAGCTGTTTTTT. Its translation: CASSPRSNRGPGELFF.

The chain has TRBV4-2 and TRBJ2-1; D is perhaps TRBD2 (6 bases). The CDR3 is 16 residues long. The ends were cut back, 0 bases at V and 4 bases at J, with 13 bases in the middle. CDR1 and CDR2 from the germline V gene are LGHNA and YNFKEQ. The CDR3 DNA follows: TGTGCCAGCAGCCAAGATCCGAGTAGCGGATACAATGAGCAGTTCTTC. Its protein is CASSQDPSSGYNEQFF.

Details on this clone: This CDR3 is also generated by other DNA sequences in the sample. The chain combines TRBV24-1 with TRBJ2-1, with 8 nucleotides matching TRBD1. This CDR3 is 15 amino acids long. Germline V gene data show CDR1 as KGHDR and CDR2 as SFDVKD. V shed 0 bases and J 4 bases; nucleotides not matched to a gene: 1. The CDR3 DNA follows: TGTGCCACCAGTGATTTGGGACAGGGTTACAATGAGCAGTTCTTC. Translation: CATSDLGQGYNEQFF.

This chain connects TRBV5-1 to TRBJ1-1; no definite D call. The V gene's germline CDR1 is SGHRS and CDR2 YFSETQ. The CDR3 runs to 16 residues. Trimming took off 5 bases at V and 0 bases at J, with 17 bases between the two ends. This chain's CDR3 is CASRLNPGSMNTEAFF. CDR3 nucleotides: TGCGCCAGCAGGTTAAATCCGGGGAGCATGAACACTGAAGCTTTCTTT.

This chain links TRBV30 with TRBJ2-3, with D maybe TRBD2 (6 bases). The CDR3 loop spans 14 amino acids. CDR1 is GTSNPN, CDR2 SVGIG, per germline (reference sequence). Trimming stripped 2 bases from V and 3 bases from J, with 12 bases between. CDR3 loop: CAWSRAGRTDTQYF. CDR3 coding DNA: TGTGCCTGGAGTAGGGCGGGGAGAACAGATACGCAGTATTTT.

CDR3 loop: CAWTGGVGEKLFF. As DNA, the CDR3 is TGTGCCTGGACAGGGGGCGTTGGCGAAAAACTGTTTTTT. The chain links TRBV30 to TRBJ1-4; 8 bases are shared with TRBD1. Germline values: CDR1 GTSNPN, CDR2 SVGIG (reference sequence). J was trimmed by 8 bases and V by 4 bases; bases with no gene match: 6. There are 13 residues in the CDR3. The variable domain in full, with the rest retrieved from reference TRBV30 and TRBJ1-4, is SQTIHQWPATLVQPVGSPLSLECTVEGTSNPNLYWYRQAAGRGLQLLFYSVGIGQISSEVPQNLSASRPQDRQFILSSKKLLLSDSGFYLCAWTGGVGEKLFFGSGTQLSVL.

This clone was counted between two and nine times. The rearrangement uses TRBV5-4 and TRBJ2-7, with 7 nucleotides matching TRBD1. Germline trimming cut 2 bases from V and 1 base from J; bases unmatched to any gene: 9. Germline V CDR1 and CDR2: SGHNT, YYREEE (reference sequence). The CDR3 contains 16 residues. The CDR3 DNA follows: TGTGCCAGCAGCTTAGGAACCGGGACAGCGTCCTACGAGCAGTACTTC. As protein: CASSLGTGTASYEQYF.

Only one count was recorded for this clone. This chain links TRBV28 with TRBJ2-3; TRBD2 agrees at 8 bases. The CDR3 extends over 14 amino acids. The V and J ends lost 3 bases and 6 bases, in that order; junction bases with no gene match: 5. Germline values: CDR1 MDHEN, CDR2 SYDVKM. CDR3 in DNA: TGTGCCAGCAGTTTGATTAGCGGGGACGATACGCAGTATTTT. It translates to CASSLISGDDTQYF.

In the case of this clone: The same CDR3 also results from other DNA sequences found in this sample. The rearrangement joins TRBV18 to TRBJ1-2; maybe TRBD1 (5 bases). The V and J ends lost 3 bases and 1 base respectively, with 6 bases between them. CDR1 is KGHSH, CDR2 LQKENI, per germline. This CDR3 is 13 amino acids long. The CDR3 protein is CASSPDSNYGYTF. The CDR3 nucleotides are TGTGCCAGCTCACCCGACAGTAACTATGGCTACACCTTC.

The V gene is TRBV27, the J gene TRBJ2-5; 13 positions match TRBD2. The CDR3 loop spans 16 amino acids. The V segment lost 6 bases and the J segment 5 bases; nucleotides outside the gene matches: 9. The germline gives CDR1 MNHEY, CDR2 SMNVEV (reference sequence). The CDR3 spells CASSRRLAGGGETQYF. CDR3 sequence (DNA): TGTGCCAGCAGCCGGAGACTAGCGGGGGGCGGTGAGACCCAGTACTTC.

The chain joins TRBV18 to TRBJ2-7; D remains ambiguous. The CDR3 covers 13 residues. Germline CDR1 reads KGHSH; CDR2 reads LQKENI. Trimming pared 2 bases from V and 2 bases from J, leaving 7 bases between. In nucleotides, the CDR3 is TGTGCCAGCTCACCATATCTTGCCTACGAGCAGTACTTC. It specifies CASSPYLAYEQYF. Drawing the rest from reference TRBV18 and TRBJ2-7, the complete variable domain is NAGVMQNPRHLVRRRGQEARLRCSPMKGHSHVYWYRQLPEEGLKFMVYLQKENIIDESGMPKERFSAEFPKEGPSILRIQQVVRGDSAAYFCASSPYLAYEQYFGPGTRLTVT.

The V and J genes are TRBV12-3 or TRBV12-4 and TRBJ1-6; a weak D match, TRBD1 (6 bases). CDR3 length: 13 amino acids. V lost 3 bases, J lost 7 bases, and 7 bases lay in between. The DNA of the CDR3 is TGTGCCAGCAGTTTCGGACAGAATTCACCCCTCCACTTT. It encodes CASSFGQNSPLHF.

The chain combines TRBV7-9 with TRBJ2-3, with D unresolved. CDR3 length: 15 residues. Germline values: CDR1 SEHNR, CDR2 FQNEAQ (reference sequence). The V and J ends lost 4 bases and 0 bases respectively, with 11 bases between them. DNA for the CDR3: TGTGCCAGCAGCTCGGTTGGGCCTAGCACAGATACGCAGTATTTT. The encoded protein is CASSSVGPSTDTQYF.

The chain links TRBV18 to TRBJ1-1; D is ambiguous. The CDR3 length is 12 residues. V was trimmed by 6 bases and J by 4 bases, leaving 9 bases between them. Germline CDR1 and CDR2: KGHSH and LQKENI. The CDR3 nucleotides read TGTGCCAGCTCCCGGCAGCGCACTGAAGCTTTCTTT. Amino acid sequence: CASSRQRTEAFF.

The J gene is TRBJ2-7, the V gene TRBV28; D is perhaps TRBD2 (6 bases). This CDR3 region has 14 residues. Trimming stripped 3 bases from V and 3 bases from J, with 12 bases between. From germline, CDR1 is MDHEN and CDR2 SYDVKM. CDR3 region: CASSLGGRGYEQYF. For the CDR3, the DNA is TGTGCCAGCAGTTTGGGGGGTAGGGGCTACGAGCAGTACTTC.

This rearrangement joins TRBV9 to TRBJ2-7; 9 bases are a match to TRBD2. This CDR3 has 15 residues. The germline V gene encodes CDR1 SGDLS and CDR2 YYNGEE. V trimming: 0 bases; J trimming: 5 bases; junction bases outside the gene matches: 6. The CDR3, as DNA: TGTGCCAGCAGCGTAGGGCTAGCGGGAATCGACGAGCAGTACTTC. Encoded protein: CASSVGLAGIDEQYF.

CDR3: CASSSSDRVITEAFF. CDR3 sequence (DNA): TGTGCCAGCAGTTCCTCTGACAGGGTGATTACTGAAGCTTTCTTT. The V and J genes are TRBV6-5 and TRBJ1-1, with TRBD1 matching over 7 bases. The J segment lost 5 bases and the V segment lost 4 bases, leaving 10 bases of the junction unmatched. This CDR3 has 15 residues. Germline V gene lookup returns CDR1 MNHEY and CDR2 SVGAGI.